A selection of T cell receptor beta chains follows, all from one sample in a study of blood T cell repertoires in COVID-19. Method: immunoSEQ multiplex PCR; TCRdb's copy keeps in-frame clones and lacks some. Of tens of thousands of clones listed, around 90% are singletons. The sequenced sample was peripheral blood. The receptors stem from a human donor in a cohort sampled during active COVID-19. Both conserved end residues are part of each CDR3. D genes are given only for firm matches. A clone size is listed for some rows: how often the clone was seen (once, few, many), or a class if it is expanded.

J,size,D,V,CDR3,DNA
TRBJ2-3,-,-,TRBV27,CASRRLSDTQYF,TGTGCCAGCAGGCGACTTTCGGATACGCAGTATTTT
TRBJ2-2,-,-,TRBV25-1,CASSELGGTGELFF,TGTGCCAGCAGTGAATTAGGGGGAACCGGGGAGCTGTTTTTT
TRBJ1-1,-,-,TRBV6-5,CASNRQAWTEAFF,TGTGCCAGCAATAGACAGGCTTGGACTGAAGCTTTCTTT
TRBJ2-7,few,TRBD2,TRBV28,CASSIPRTSGGSYEQYF,TGTGCCAGCAGCATTCCCAGGACTAGCGGAGGGAGCTACGAGCAGTACTTC
TRBJ1-4,-,TRBD1,TRBV25-1,CASSDRDSHANEKLFF,TGTGCCAGCAGTGACCGGGACAGCCATGCTAATGAAAAACTGTTTTTT
TRBJ2-1,-,TRBD2,TRBV4-3,CASSQDSLAGVYNEQFF,TGCGCCAGCAGCCAAGATAGCCTAGCGGGAGTCTACAATGAGCAGTTCTTC
TRBJ2-5,-,TRBD2,TRBV11-2,CASSPRLLAQETQYF,TGTGCCAGCAGCCCGCGCCTACTAGCGCAAGAGACCCAGTACTTC
TRBJ2-1,-,TRBD2,TRBV19,CASSSPGLAEHEQFF,TGTGCCAGTAGCTCACCGGGACTAGCGGAACATGAGCAGTTCTTC
TRBJ2-5,few,TRBD1,TRBV12-5,CASGGDDRGIQETQYF,TGTGCTAGTGGGGGAGACGACAGGGGCATCCAAGAGACCCAGTACTTC
TRBJ2-1,-,TRBD2,TRBV9,CASSVEVGLAGEQFF,TGTGCCAGCAGCGTAGAGGTGGGACTAGCAGGTGAGCAGTTCTTC
TRBJ2-7,-,TRBD2,TRBV4-2,CASSQGPAGGSYEQYF,TGTGCCAGCAGCCAAGGTCCGGCGGGGGGGTCTTACGAGCAGTACTTC
TRBJ1-6,once,-,TRBV4-2,CASSQDPSSYNSPLHF,TGTGCCAGCAGCCAAGATCCTAGCTCCTATAATTCACCCCTCCACTTT
TRBJ1-6,-,-,TRBV15,CATSRDRIDNSPLHF,TGTGCCACCAGCAGAGACAGGATCGATAATTCACCCCTCCACTTT
TRBJ2-3,-,TRBD2,TRBV6-6,CASSYSTSGGADTQYF,TGTGCCAGCAGTTACTCGACTAGCGGGGGGGCAGATACGCAGTATTTT
TRBJ2-3,once,-,TRBV24-1,CATSDLAVTDTQYF,TGTGCCACCAGTGATTTGGCGGTCACAGATACGCAGTATTTT
TRBJ1-2,-,TRBD1,TRBV24-1,CATSGGQGYGYTF,TGTGCCACCAGTGGCGGACAGGGGTACGGCTACACCTTC
TRBJ2-1,-,TRBD2,TRBV7-9,CASSPSGGPTYNEQFF,TGTGCCAGCAGTCCCTCGGGGGGGCCCACCTACAATGAGCAGTTCTTC
TRBJ2-7,-,TRBD1,TRBV19,CASSLFPGQKSEQYF,TGTGCCAGTAGTCTTTTCCCGGGACAGAAGAGCGAGCAGTACTTC
TRBJ2-7,-,TRBD1,TRBV20-1,CSASGTGTGVYEQYF,TGCAGTGCTAGTGGGACCGGGACAGGGGTCTACGAGCAGTACTTC
TRBJ2-7,few,-,TRBV5-4,CASSFEQGYEQYF,TGTGCCAGCAGCTTCGAACAGGGCTACGAGCAGTACTTC
TRBJ2-2,once,-,TRBV24-1,CATSDRLASGELFF,TGTGCCACCAGTGACCGCCTAGCCTCCGGGGAGCTGTTTTTT
TRBJ2-7,-,-,TRBV7-2,CASSLVTGNYEQYF,TGTGCCAGCAGCTTAGTTACAGGAAACTACGAGCAGTACTTC
TRBJ2-2,-,-,TRBV7-3,CASSPTATRTAGELFF,TGTGCCAGCAGCCCAACGGCGACTAGAACGGCCGGGGAGCTGTTTTTT
TRBJ2-3,-,TRBD2,TRBV29-1,CSVPSRGGTDTQYF,TGCAGCGTGCCCTCTCGGGGGGGGACAGATACGCAGTATTTT
TRBJ2-1,-,-,TRBV4-1,CASSQVSSPGNEQFF,TGCGCCAGCAGCCAAGTCAGCTCCCCGGGCAATGAGCAGTTCTTC
TRBJ2-1,-,TRBD2,TRBV13,CASSFPISGSGYEQFF,TGTGCCAGCAGCTTCCCGATCAGCGGGAGTGGCTATGAGCAGTTCTTC
TRBJ2-3,-,TRBD2,TRBV5-8,CASSSRAGTSGTDTQYF,TGTGCCAGCAGCTCTCGAGCCGGGACTAGCGGCACAGATACGCAGTATTTT
TRBJ1-6,-,TRBD1,TRBV11-1,CASSPTGVRNSPLHF,TGTGCCAGCAGCCCGACAGGGGTACGGAATTCACCCCTCCACTTT
TRBJ2-5,-,-,TRBV4-2,CASSRGPQETQYF,TGTGCCAGCAGCCGGGGGCCTCAAGAGACCCAGTACTTC
TRBJ2-3,-,TRBD1,TRBV14,CASSQWTGVSTDTQYF,TGTGCCAGCAGCCAATGGACAGGGGTTAGCACAGATACGCAGTATTTT
TRBJ2-3,large,TRBD2,TRBV7-9,CASSLGAGLSTDTQYF,TGTGCCAGCAGCTTGGGAGCGGGGCTAAGCACAGATACGCAGTATTTT
TRBJ1-5,-,-,TRBV18,CASSLTGFNQPQHF,TGTGCCAGCTCACTAACAGGCTTCAATCAGCCCCAGCATTTT
TRBJ2-3,once,TRBD2,TRBV4-3,CASSQVGLAGEGTDTQYF,TGCGCCAGCAGCCAAGTTGGTCTAGCGGGAGAGGGGACAGATACGCAGTATTTT
TRBJ1-5,-,-,TRBV28,CASSLGGVWNQPQHF,TGTGCCAGCAGTTTAGGAGGGGTGTGGAATCAGCCCCAGCATTTT
TRBJ2-4,once,-,TRBV12-2,CASRPTGLDVQDGSIQYF,TGTGCAAGTCGCCCGACAGGGTTGGATGTGCAGGACGGGTCCATTCAGTACTTC
TRBJ2-5,-,TRBD2,TRBV28,CASSLSKTSVHF,TGTGCCAGCAGTCTAAGCAAGACTAGCGTCCACTTC
TRBJ2-1,-,TRBD2,TRBV30,CAWLRAGGLNEQFF,TGTGCCTGGCTGAGAGCGGGAGGGCTAAATGAGCAGTTCTTC
TRBJ2-1,-,TRBD2,TRBV4-2,CASSQGLAGADEQFF,TGTGCCAGCAGCCAAGGGCTAGCGGGAGCTGATGAGCAGTTCTTC
TRBJ1-1,-,TRBD1,TRBV6-5,CASSYSRGQGKAFF,TGTGCCAGCAGTTACTCGAGGGGGCAGGGCAAGGCTTTCTTT
TRBJ2-2,-,-,TRBV18,CASSPTMGATTGELFF,TGTGCCAGCTCACCTACCATGGGGGCAACCACCGGGGAGCTGTTTTTT
TRBJ2-1,-,-,TRBV28,CASDTAGANHNEQFF,TGTGCCAGTGACACCGCGGGGGCGAATCACAATGAGCAGTTCTTC
TRBJ1-1,-,-,TRBV4-1,CASGTATGTEAFF,TGCGCCAGCGGGACGGCGACAGGCACTGAAGCTTTCTTT
TRBJ2-3,-,TRBD2,TRBV4-3,CASSPTLLAGGPYGDTQYF,TGCGCCAGCAGCCCCACCTTACTAGCGGGGGGGCCTTATGGAGATACGCAGTATTTT
TRBJ2-7,-,-,TRBV28,CASIRTGGSYEQYF,TGTGCCAGCATTCGAACAGGAGGGTCATACGAGCAGTACTTC
TRBJ1-1,-,-,TRBV6-6,CASSYPRLTEAFF,TGTGCCAGCAGTTACCCCAGGCTCACTGAAGCTTTCTTT
TRBJ1-3,once,-,TRBV5-1,CASSARGPPGNTIYF,TGCGCCAGCAGCGCCCGAGGTCCACCGGGGAACACCATATATTTT